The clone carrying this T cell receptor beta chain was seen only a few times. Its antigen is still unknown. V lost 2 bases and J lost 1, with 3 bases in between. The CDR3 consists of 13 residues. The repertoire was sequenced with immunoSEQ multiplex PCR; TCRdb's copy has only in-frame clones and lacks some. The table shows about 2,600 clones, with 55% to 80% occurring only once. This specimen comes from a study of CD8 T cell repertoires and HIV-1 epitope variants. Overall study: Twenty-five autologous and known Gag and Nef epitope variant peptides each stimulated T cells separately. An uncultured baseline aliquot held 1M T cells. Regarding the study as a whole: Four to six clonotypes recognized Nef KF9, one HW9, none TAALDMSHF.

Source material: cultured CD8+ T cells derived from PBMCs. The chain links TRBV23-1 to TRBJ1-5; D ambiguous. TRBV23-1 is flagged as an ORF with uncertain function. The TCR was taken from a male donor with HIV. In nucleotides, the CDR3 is TGCGCCAGCAGTCAACGGAGCAATCAGCCCCAGCATTTT. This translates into CASSQRSNQPQHF.